The clone carrying this T cell receptor (beta chain) has ten or more counts. These data are taken from a study of T-cell reconstitution after alpha-beta-depleted transplantation in children. Unique molecular identifiers were incorporated during preparation of the TCRbeta library. TCRdb itself ran the PCR reads through MiXCR, one entry per CDR3 protein. The sample holds around 600,000 distinct CDR3 sequences, around a sixth seen once. Germline values: CDR1 ENHRY, CDR2 SYGVKD. The V and J ends lost 0 bases and 2 bases respectively, with 13 bases between them. This CDR3 spans 16 amino acids. This chain links TRBV10-3 with TRBJ1-1; tentatively, D is TRBD1 (5 bases). Sequences were derived from PBMCs from the stem cell graft donor, sampled from the stem cell graft. The receptor comes from a human donor who donated a stem cell graft to a child with acute myeloid leukemia. The CDR3 DNA reads TGTGCCATCAGTGAGTCGTCGGGGCTATTAAACACTGAAGCTTTCTTT. Translation gives CAISESSGLLNTEAFF.